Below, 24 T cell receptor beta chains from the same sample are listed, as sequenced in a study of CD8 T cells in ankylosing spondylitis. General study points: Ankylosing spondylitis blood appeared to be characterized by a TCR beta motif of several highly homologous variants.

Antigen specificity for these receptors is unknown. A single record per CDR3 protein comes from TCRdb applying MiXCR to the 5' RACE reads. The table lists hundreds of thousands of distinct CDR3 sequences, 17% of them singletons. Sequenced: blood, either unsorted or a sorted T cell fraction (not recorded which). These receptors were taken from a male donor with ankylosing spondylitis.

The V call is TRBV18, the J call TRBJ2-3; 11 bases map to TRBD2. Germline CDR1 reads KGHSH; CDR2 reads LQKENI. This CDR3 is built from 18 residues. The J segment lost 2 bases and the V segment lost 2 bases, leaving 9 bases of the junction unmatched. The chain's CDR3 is CASSPTRTSGSYTDTQYF. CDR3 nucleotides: TGTGCCAGCTCACCAACCCGGACTAGCGGGTCCTACACAGATACGCAGTATTTT.

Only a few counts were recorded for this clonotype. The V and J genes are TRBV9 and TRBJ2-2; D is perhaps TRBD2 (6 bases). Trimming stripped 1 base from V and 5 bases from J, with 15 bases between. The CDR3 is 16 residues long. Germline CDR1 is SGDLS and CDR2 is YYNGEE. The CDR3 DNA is TGTGCCAGCAGCGTATGGGGCGGGGCCCGAACCGGGGAGCTGTTTTTT. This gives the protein CASSVWGGARTGELFF.

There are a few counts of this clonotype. Here the CDR3 DNA reads TGTGCCAGTAGTTCTCGGTCCAAAGGAAACACCATATATTTT. It specifies CASSSRSKGNTIYF. The chain carries TRBV19 and TRBJ1-3; D call uncertain. The CDR3 is 14 residues long. Between the trimmed V and J ends, which lost 5 bases and 4 bases, there was a span of 12 bases. Germline CDR1 reads LNHDA; CDR2 reads SQIVND (reference sequence). Complete variable domain (other parts from reference TRBV19 and TRBJ1-3): DGGITQSPKYLFRKEGQNVTLSCEQNLNHDAMYWYRQDPGQGLRLIYYSQIVNDFQKGDIAEGYSVSREKKESFPLTVTSAQKNPTAFYLCASSSRSKGNTIYFGEGSWLTVV.

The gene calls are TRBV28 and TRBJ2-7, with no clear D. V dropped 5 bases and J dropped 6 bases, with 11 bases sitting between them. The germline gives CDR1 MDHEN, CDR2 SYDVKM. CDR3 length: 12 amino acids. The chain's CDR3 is CASSRAPLEQYF. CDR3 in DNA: TGTGCCAGCAGTCGGGCACCCCTCGAGCAGTACTTC.

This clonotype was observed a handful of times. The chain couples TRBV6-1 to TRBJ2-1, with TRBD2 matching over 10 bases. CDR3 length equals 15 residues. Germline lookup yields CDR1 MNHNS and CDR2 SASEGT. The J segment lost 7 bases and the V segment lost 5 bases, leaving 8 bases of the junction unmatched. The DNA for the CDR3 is TGTGCCAGCAGTCCCTGGACTAGCGGTGGGAATGAGCAGTTCTTC. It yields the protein CASSPWTSGGNEQFF.

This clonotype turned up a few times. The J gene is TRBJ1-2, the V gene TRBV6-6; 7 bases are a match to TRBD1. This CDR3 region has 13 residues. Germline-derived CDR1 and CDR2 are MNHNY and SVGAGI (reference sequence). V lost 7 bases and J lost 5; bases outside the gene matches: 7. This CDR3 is CASTPGTAYGYTF. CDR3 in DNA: TGTGCCAGCACCCCCGGGACAGCATATGGCTACACCTTC.

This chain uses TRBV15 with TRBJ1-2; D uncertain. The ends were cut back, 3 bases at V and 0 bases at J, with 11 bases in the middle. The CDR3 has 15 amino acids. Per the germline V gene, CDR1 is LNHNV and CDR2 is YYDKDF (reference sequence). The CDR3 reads CATSRARGSNYGYTF. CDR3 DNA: TGTGCCACCAGCAGGGCCCGGGGATCTAACTATGGCTACACCTTC.

CDR3 region: CASSSRQGAPGANVLTF. The DNA for the CDR3 is TGTGCCAGCAGTTCGCGACAGGGGGCGCCTGGGGCCAACGTCCTGACTTTC. The chain uses TRBV27 and TRBJ2-6; 10 bases align to TRBD1. Trimming at V came to 4 bases and at J to 2 bases, leaving 5 bases not matched to a gene. This CDR3 is built from 17 residues. Germline CDR1 reads MNHEY; CDR2 reads SMNVEV (reference sequence).

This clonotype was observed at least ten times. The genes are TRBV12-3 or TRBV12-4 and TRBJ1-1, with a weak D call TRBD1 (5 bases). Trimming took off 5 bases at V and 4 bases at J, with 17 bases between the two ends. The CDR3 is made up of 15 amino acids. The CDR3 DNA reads TGTGCCAGCAGTCCGACAATCGCAGGGATCACTGAAGCTTTCTTT. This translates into CASSPTIAGITEAFF.

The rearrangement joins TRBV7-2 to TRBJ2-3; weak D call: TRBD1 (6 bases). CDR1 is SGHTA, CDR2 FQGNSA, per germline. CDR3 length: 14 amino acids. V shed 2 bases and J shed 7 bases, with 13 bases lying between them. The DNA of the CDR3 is TGTGCCAGCAGCTTAAGGGGGAGCGGAAATACGCAGTATTTT. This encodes CASSLRGSGNTQYF.

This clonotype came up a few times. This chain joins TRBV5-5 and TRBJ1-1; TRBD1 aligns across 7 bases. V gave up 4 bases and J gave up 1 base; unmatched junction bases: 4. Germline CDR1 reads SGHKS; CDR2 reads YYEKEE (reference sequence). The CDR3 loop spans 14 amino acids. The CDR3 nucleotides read TGTGCCAGCAGCCGGGACAGTCCGAACACTGAAGCTTTCTTT. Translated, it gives CASSRDSPNTEAFF. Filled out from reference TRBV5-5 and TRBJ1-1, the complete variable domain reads DAGVTQSPTHLIKTRGQQVTLRCSPISGHKSVSWYQQVLGQGPQFIFQYYEKEERGRGNFPDRFSARQFPNYSSELNVNALLLGDSALYLCASSRDSPNTEAFFGQGTRLTVV.

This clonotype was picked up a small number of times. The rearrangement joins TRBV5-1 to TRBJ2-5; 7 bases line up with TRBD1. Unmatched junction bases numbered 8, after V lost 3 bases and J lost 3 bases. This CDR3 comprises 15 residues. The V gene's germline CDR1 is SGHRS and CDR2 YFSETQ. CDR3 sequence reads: CASSSYNGQEETQYF. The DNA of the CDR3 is TGCGCCAGCAGCTCCTATAACGGACAGGAAGAGACCCAGTACTTC.

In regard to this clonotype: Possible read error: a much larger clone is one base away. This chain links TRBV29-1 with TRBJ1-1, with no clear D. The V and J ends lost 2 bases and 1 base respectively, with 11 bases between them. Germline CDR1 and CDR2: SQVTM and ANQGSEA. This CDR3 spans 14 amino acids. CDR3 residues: CSVEKEQPNTEAFF. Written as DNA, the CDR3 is TGCAGCGTTGAAAAAGAACAGCCGAACACTGAAGCTTTCTTT. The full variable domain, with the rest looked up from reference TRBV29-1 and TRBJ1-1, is SAVISQKPSRDICQRGTSLTIQCQVDSQVTMMFWYRQQPGQSLTLIATANQGSEATYESGFVIDKFPISRPNLTFSTLTVSNMSPEDSSIYLCSVEKEQPNTEAFFGQGTRLTVV.

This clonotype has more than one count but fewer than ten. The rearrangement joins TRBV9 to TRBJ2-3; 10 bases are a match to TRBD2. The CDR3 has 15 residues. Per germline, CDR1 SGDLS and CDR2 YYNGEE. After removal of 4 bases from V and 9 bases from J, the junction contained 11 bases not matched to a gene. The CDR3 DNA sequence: TGTGCCAGCAGCTTAGTAGCGGGAGGCCCCTCCACGCAGTATTTT. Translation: CASSLVAGGPSTQYF.

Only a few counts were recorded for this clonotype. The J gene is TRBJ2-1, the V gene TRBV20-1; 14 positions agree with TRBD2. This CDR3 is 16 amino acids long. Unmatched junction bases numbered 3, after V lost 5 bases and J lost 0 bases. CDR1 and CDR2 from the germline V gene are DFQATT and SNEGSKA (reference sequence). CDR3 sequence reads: CSAPGTSGSSYNEQFF. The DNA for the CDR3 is TGCAGTGCTCCCGGGACTAGCGGGAGCTCCTACAATGAGCAGTTCTTC.

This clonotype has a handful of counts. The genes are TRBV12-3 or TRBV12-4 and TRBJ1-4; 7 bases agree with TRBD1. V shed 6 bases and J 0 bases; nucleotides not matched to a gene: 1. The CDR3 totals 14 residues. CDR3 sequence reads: CASRGTATNEKLFF. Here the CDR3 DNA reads TGTGCCAGCAGGGGGACAGCAACTAATGAAAAACTGTTTTTT.

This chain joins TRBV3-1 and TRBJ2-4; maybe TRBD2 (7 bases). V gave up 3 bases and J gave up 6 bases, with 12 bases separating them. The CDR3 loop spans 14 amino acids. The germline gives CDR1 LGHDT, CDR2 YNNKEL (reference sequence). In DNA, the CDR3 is TGTGCCAGCAGCCAGGGGGGGGCAGTAAACATTCAGTACTTC. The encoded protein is CASSQGGAVNIQYF.

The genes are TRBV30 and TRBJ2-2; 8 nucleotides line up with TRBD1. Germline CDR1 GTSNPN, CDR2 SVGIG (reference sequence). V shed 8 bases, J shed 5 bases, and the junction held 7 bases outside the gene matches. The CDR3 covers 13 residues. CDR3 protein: CAGATGVTGELFF. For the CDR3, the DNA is TGTGCCGGGGCGACAGGGGTGACCGGGGAGCTGTTTTTT.

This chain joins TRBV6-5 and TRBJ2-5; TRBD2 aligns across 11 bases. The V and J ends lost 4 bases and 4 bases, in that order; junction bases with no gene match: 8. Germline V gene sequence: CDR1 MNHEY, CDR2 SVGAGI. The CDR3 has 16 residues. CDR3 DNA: TGTGCCAGCAGTTCCAATAGCGGGGGGGGCCGAGAGACCCAGTACTTC. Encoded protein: CASSSNSGGGRETQYF.

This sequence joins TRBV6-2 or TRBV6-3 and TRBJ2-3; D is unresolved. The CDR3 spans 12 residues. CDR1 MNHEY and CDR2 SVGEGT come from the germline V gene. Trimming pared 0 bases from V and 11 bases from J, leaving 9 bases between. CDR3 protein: CASSYSEFKQYF. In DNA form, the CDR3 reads TGTGCCAGCAGTTACTCGGAGTTTAAGCAGTATTTT.

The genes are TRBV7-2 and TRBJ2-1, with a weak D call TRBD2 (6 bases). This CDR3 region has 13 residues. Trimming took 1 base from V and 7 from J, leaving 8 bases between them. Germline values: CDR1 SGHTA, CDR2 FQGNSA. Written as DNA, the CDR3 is TGTGCCAGCAGCTTAGGCGGGATGAATGAGCAGTTCTTC. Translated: CASSLGGMNEQFF.

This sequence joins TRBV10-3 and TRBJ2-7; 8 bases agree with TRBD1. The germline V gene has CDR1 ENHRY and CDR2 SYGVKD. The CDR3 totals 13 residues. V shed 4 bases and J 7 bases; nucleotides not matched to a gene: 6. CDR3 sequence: CAISATGVREQYF. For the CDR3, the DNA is TGTGCCATCAGTGCGACAGGGGTGAGGGAGCAGTACTTC.

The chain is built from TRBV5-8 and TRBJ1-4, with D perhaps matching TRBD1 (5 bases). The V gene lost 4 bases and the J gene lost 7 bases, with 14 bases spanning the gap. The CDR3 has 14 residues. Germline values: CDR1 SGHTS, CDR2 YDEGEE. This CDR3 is CASSPPGRGEKLFF. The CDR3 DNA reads TGTGCCAGCAGCCCGCCAGGGCGGGGTGAAAAACTGTTTTTT. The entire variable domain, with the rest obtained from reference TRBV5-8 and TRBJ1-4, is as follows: EAGVTQSPTHLIKTRGQQATLRCSPISGHTSVYWYQQALGLGLQFLLWYDEGEERNRGNFPPRFSGRQFPNYSSELNVNALELEDSALYLCASSPPGRGEKLFFGSGTQLSVL.

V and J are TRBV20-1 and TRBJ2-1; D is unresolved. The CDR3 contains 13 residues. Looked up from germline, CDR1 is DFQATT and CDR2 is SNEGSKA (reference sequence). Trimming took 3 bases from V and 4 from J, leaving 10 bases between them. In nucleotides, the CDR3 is TGCAGTGCTAGTTCTTACAGTTACAATGAGCAGTTCTTC. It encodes CSASSYSYNEQFF.